This T cell receptor (beta chain) appears in the sequencing data of a study of shared clonotypes between healthy human individuals. Comment on this clone: Its target is not known.

TCRdb's table, derived via immunoSEQ multiplex PCR, lists solely in-frame clones and lacks some. The sample records around 690,000 clones, 90% being singletons. Regarding the study as a whole: Naive subsets typically showed greater estimated richness than memory subsets.

This CDR3 contains 17 residues. V dropped 3 bases and J dropped 2 bases, with 18 bases sitting between them. Germline CDR1 and CDR2: SGHVS and FQNEAQ. Sequenced: memory CD8+ T cells from PBMCs. Subset described: CD45RO+ cells pooled with CCR7-negative TemRA cells. The TCR was taken from a man aged 18 to 29 in good health. Some clones in this sample may be carry-over from other donors' samples. The genes are TRBV7-8 and TRBJ2-3; either TRBD1 or TRBD2 may fit D (5 bases each). The CDR3 nucleotides read TGTGCCAGCAGCTTGCTGGCGCCGGGACCCCTCACAGATACGCAGTATTTT. It encodes CASSLLAPGPLTDTQYF.